These 13 T cell receptor beta chains were all obtained from the same sample, sequenced in a study of graft-versus-host responses after intestinal transplantation. The starting material, graft tissue, was processed to release intraepithelial and lamina propria lymphocytes. Measured with immunoSEQ multiplex PCR; TCRdb has only the in-frame clones, and not every one. There are tens of thousands of clones in the sample; 75% to 90% occur only once, and under 20% lies in the top ten. This sample comprised ileum tissue, obtained around 190 days after intestinal transplant. These receptors came from a human patient who received an intestinal transplant, so some T cells may come from the graft donor.

The chain is built from TRBV7-9 and TRBJ2-5, with D perhaps matching TRBD1 (6 bases). CDR3 length equals 13 residues. Germline values: CDR1 SEHNR, CDR2 FQNEAQ (reference sequence). V lost 2 bases and J lost 5, with 9 bases in between. The chain's CDR3 is CASSLNRAETQYF. CDR3 coding DNA: TGTGCCAGCAGCTTAAACAGGGCGGAGACCCAGTACTTC.

CDR3 region: CASSIMSPNQPQHF. Here the CDR3 DNA reads TGTGCCAGTAGTATAATGTCACCCAATCAGCCCCAGCATTTT. The chain carries TRBV19 and TRBJ1-5; D uncertain. CDR1 and CDR2 (germline): LNHDA, SQIVND (reference sequence). CDR3 length: 14 amino acids. V was trimmed by 2 bases and J by 3 bases, leaving 8 bases between them.

The chain links TRBV7-8 to TRBJ2-1, with D possibly being TRBD2 (5 bases). V lost 3 bases and J 0 bases, leaving 12 bases between the germline ends. CDR3 length: 16 amino acids. The germline CDR1 and CDR2 sequences are SGHVS and FQNEAQ. CDR3 sequence reads: CASSFRAEPSYNEQFF. CDR3 nucleotides: TGTGCCAGCAGCTTTCGAGCGGAGCCCTCCTACAATGAGCAGTTCTTC.

This rearrangement joins TRBV15 to TRBJ1-5; D might be TRBD1 (6 bases). The germline V gene has CDR1 LNHNV and CDR2 YYDKDF (reference sequence). This CDR3 comprises 16 residues. V was trimmed by 1 base and J by 2 bases, leaving 12 bases between them. CDR3 region: CATSRAGASGNQPQHF. The CDR3 coding sequence is TGTGCCACCAGCAGAGCGGGGGCCAGTGGCAATCAGCCCCAGCATTTT.

The chain is built from TRBV7-9 and TRBJ1-1; D is unclear. Germline V gives CDR1 SEHNR, CDR2 FQNEAQ (reference sequence). This CDR3 spans 14 amino acids. The V end lost 5 bases, the J end lost 7 bases, and 17 bases lay between the germline ends. The CDR3 DNA reads TGTGCCAGCAGCCCAATCCTTGGAGGGATTGAAGCTTTCTTT. Its translation is CASSPILGGIEAFF.

This clone has a single count. V and J are TRBV7-2 and TRBJ2-3; 7 bases match TRBD1. From germline, CDR1 is SGHTA and CDR2 FQGNSA. The CDR3 is 15 amino acids. V lost 5 bases, J lost 1 base, and 6 bases stayed unmatched. Written as DNA, the CDR3 is TGTGCCAGCAGCCCCGGACAGGCGGGCACAGATACGCAGTATTTT. This codes for CASSPGQAGTDTQYF.

The chain recombines TRBV5-6 with TRBJ2-3; TRBD2 agrees at 7 bases. The ends lost 1 base at V and 6 bases at J; junction bases unmatched: 8. Germline V gene data show CDR1 as SGHDT and CDR2 as YYEEEE. This CDR3 spans 15 amino acids. CDR3 protein: CASSLYREATDTQYF. CDR3 nucleotides: TGTGCCAGCAGCTTGTATCGGGAGGCCACTGATACGCAGTATTTT.

The chain is built from TRBV6-6 and TRBJ2-5; D gene unclear. CDR1 is MNHNY and CDR2 is SVGAGI in the germline V gene (reference sequence). V dropped 5 bases and J dropped 5 bases, with 15 bases sitting between them. The CDR3 is made up of 14 amino acids. CDR3 in amino acids: CASSPLSGWETQYF. The CDR3 bases are TGTGCCAGCAGTCCCCTATCCGGGTGGGAGACCCAGTACTTC.

This chain connects TRBV7-6 to TRBJ2-3, with 7 bases fitting TRBD1. Losses at the gene ends were 3 bases for V and 6 bases for J; bases not matched to a gene: 18. The CDR3 has 18 residues. The germline V gene encodes CDR1 SGHVS and CDR2 FNYEAQ. The CDR3, as DNA: TGTGCCAGCAGCTTTAGGGGGCATCTAGCAGGAGGTGCGGATACGCAGTATTTT. Translation gives CASSFRGHLAGGADTQYF.

This clone was seen only a few times. V is TRBV23-1 and J is TRBJ2-7; TRBD1 is a possible D gene (5 bases). TRBV23-1 is an open reading frame, and its role is uncertain. The CDR3 consists of 15 residues. V shed 7 bases and J shed 2 bases, with 18 bases lying between them. The CDR3 region has the DNA TGCGCCAGCACCCCAGGGTATCCTTCTCCCTACGAGCAGTACTTC. Translated: CASTPGYPSPYEQYF.

The chain carries TRBV19 and TRBJ2-7; the D is unclear. V was shortened by 7 bases and J by 7 bases, with 11 bases between the two germline ends. Germline V gene lookup returns CDR1 LNHDA and CDR2 SQIVND (reference sequence). This CDR3 spans 11 amino acids. The CDR3 loop is CASMGWGEQYF. CDR3 in DNA: TGTGCCAGTATGGGGTGGGGTGAGCAGTACTTC.

The chain uses TRBV2 and TRBJ2-3, with 14 bases fitting TRBD2. This CDR3 has 17 amino acids. Germline V gene lookup returns CDR1 SNHLY and CDR2 FYNNEI. Trimming at V came to 5 bases and at J to 0 bases, leaving 4 bases not matched to a gene. Here the CDR3 reads CASSRLAGGHSTDTQYF. The CDR3 coding sequence is TGTGCCAGCAGTCGACTAGCGGGGGGGCATAGCACAGATACGCAGTATTTT.

CDR3 DNA: TGTGCCAGCAGCCTGACTAGCGGGGGGGCGGAGACCCAGTACTTC. It encodes CASSLTSGGAETQYF. The chain couples TRBV6-1 to TRBJ2-5, with 14 bases lining up with TRBD2. With V trimmed by 6 bases and J by 5 bases, 5 bases remained unmatched. In germline, CDR1 is MNHNS, CDR2 SASEGT. The CDR3 is 15 residues long.